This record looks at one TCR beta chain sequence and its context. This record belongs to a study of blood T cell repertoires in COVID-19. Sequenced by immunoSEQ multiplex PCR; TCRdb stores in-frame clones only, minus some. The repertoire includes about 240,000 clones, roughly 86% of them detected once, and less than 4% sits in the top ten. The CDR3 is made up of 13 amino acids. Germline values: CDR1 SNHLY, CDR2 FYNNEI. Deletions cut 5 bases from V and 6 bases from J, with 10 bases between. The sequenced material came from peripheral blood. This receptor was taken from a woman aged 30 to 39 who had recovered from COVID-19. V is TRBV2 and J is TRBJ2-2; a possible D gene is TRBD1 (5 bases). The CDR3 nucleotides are TGTGCCAGCAGTCGTCGACAGTCCGGGGAGCTGTTTTTT. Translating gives CASSRRQSGELFF.